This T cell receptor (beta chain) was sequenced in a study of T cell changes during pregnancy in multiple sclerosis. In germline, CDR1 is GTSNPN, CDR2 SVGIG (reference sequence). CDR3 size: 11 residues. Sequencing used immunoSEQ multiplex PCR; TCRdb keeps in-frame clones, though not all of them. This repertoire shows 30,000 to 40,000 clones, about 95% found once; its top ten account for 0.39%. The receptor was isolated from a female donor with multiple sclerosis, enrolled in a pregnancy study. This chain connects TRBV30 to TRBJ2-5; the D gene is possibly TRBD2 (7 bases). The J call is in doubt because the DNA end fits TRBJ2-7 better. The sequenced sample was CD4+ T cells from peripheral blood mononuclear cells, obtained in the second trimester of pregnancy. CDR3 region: CAWGRGDEQYF. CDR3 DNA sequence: TGTGCCTGGGGGAGGGGGGACGAGCAGTACTTC.